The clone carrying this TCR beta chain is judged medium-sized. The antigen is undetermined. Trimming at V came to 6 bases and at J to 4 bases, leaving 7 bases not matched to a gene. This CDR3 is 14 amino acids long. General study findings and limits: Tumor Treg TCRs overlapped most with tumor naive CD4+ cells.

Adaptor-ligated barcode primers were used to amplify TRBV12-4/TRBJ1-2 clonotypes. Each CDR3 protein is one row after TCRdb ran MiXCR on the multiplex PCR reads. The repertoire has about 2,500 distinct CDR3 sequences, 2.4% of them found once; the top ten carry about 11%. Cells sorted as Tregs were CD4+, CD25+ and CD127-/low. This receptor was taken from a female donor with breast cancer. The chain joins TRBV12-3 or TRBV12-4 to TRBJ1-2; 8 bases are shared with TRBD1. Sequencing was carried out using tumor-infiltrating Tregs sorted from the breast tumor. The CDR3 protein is CASSRQGTTYGYTF. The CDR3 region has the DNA TGTGCCAGCAGCCGACAGGGGACTACCTATGGCTACACCTTC.